The 30 T cell receptor beta chains below were found in one sample sequenced in a study of T cell repertoires in cytomegalovirus infection. A single record per CDR3 protein comes from TCRdb applying MiXCR to the reads. The sample comprises roughly 730,000 distinct CDR3 sequences, approximately 33% of which are singletons, and roughly 18% rests with the top ten. The antigens for these receptors are not known. The sample in question was cultured PBMCs, obtained from culture after CMV antigen stimulation. These receptors all stem from a human donor in good health (CMV status not recorded). Some clones in this sample may be carry-over from other donors' samples.

This clonotype was seen a few times. The CDR3 region is CASSPKRVDQPQHF. In DNA form, the CDR3 reads TGTGCCAGCAGTCCTAAAAGGGTTGACCAGCCCCAGCATTTT. The chain joins TRBV12-3 or TRBV12-4 to TRBJ1-5; D is uncertain. This CDR3 spans 14 amino acids. Deletions cut 5 bases from V and 7 bases from J, with 15 bases between.

The chain employs TRBV7-2 and TRBJ2-1, with D perhaps matching TRBD1 or TRBD2 (6 bases each). The CDR3 spans 16 residues. CDR1 SGHTA and CDR2 FQGNSA come from the germline V gene. V lost 2 bases and J 9 bases, leaving 20 bases between the germline ends. CDR3 in DNA: TGTGCCAGCAGCTTAATAGAGGCAGGGGCCGGGAGTGAGCAGTTCTTC. Its translation is CASSLIEAGAGSEQFF.

V gene TRBV11-2 combines with J gene TRBJ2-1; TRBD1 is a possible D gene (6 bases). The V gene lost 5 bases and the J gene lost 6 bases, with 11 bases spanning the gap. Germline CDR1 and CDR2: SGHAT and FQNNGV. The CDR3 is 13 residues long. The CDR3 bases are TGTGCCAGCAGCACACAGGGTGCCAATGAGCAGTTCTTC. Amino acid sequence: CASSTQGANEQFF.

The rearrangement links TRBV7-2 to TRBJ1-6, with 8 bases lining up with TRBD1. Germline V lookup: CDR1 SGHTA, CDR2 FQGNSA. CDR3 length equals 18 residues. V was pared by 4 bases and J by 3 bases, with 11 bases of the junction left unmatched. The CDR3 spells CASSSQGQGAYYNSPLHF. Written as DNA, the CDR3 is TGTGCCAGCAGCTCTCAGGGGCAGGGGGCATACTATAATTCACCCCTCCACTTT.

This clonotype has just one count. The chain is built from TRBV20-1 and TRBJ2-5; 12 positions agree with TRBD1. This CDR3 region has 15 residues. Germline V gene sequence: CDR1 DFQATT, CDR2 SNEGSKA (reference sequence). Germline trimming cut 6 bases from V and 4 bases from J; bases unmatched to any gene: 9. CDR3 sequence: CSAVTGTGGLETQYF. The CDR3 DNA sequence: TGCAGTGCAGTCACCGGGACAGGGGGCTTAGAGACCCAGTACTTC.

The J gene is TRBJ1-5, the V gene TRBV12-3 or TRBV12-4, with 8 bases fitting TRBD1. The CDR3 consists of 13 residues. V was pared by 7 bases and J by 9 bases, with 8 bases of the junction left unmatched. In nucleotides, the CDR3 is TGTGCCAGCACCGGGGACAGGCAAGGGCCCCAGCATTTT. It yields the protein CASTGDRQGPQHF.

The chain links TRBV5-4 to TRBJ2-5, with a weak D call TRBD2 (5 bases). Germline V gene data show CDR1 as SGHNT and CDR2 as YYREEE (reference sequence). V gave up 4 bases and J gave up 5 bases, with 15 bases separating them. This CDR3 is built from 14 residues. CDR3 coding DNA: TGTGCCAGCAGCCATATGACTACTTCCGAGACCCAGTACTTC. Amino acid sequence: CASSHMTTSETQYF.

In the case of this clonotype: Mismatch with germline at one junction end may stem from a read error. The chain links TRBV4-1 to TRBJ2-3, with D perhaps TRBD1 or TRBD2 (6 bases each). Germline loops: CDR1 MGHRA, CDR2 YSYEKL. This CDR3 contains 16 residues. The CDR3: CASSQGSRGVTDTQYF. The CDR3 DNA reads TGTGCCAGCAGCCAAGGTTCGAGGGGGGTCACAGATACGCAGTATTTT.

This clonotype appeared a few times. In nucleotides, the CDR3 is TGTGCCAGCAGCTTAAGGGCAGGCCTAGAAAAACTGTTTTTT. Its protein is CASSLRAGLEKLFF. This sequence joins TRBV7-8 and TRBJ1-4; D ambiguous. V was trimmed by 2 bases and J by 8 bases, leaving 12 bases between them. Germline assignment: CDR1 SGHVS and CDR2 FQNEAQ. This CDR3 has 14 residues.

V and J are TRBV11-2 and TRBJ1-2; 7 nucleotides align to TRBD1. After removal of 5 bases from V and 3 bases from J, the junction contained 3 bases not matched to a gene. The germline CDR1 and CDR2 sequences are SGHAT and FQNNGV. CDR3 length equals 13 residues. The CDR3, as DNA: TGTGCCAGCAGCGCCAGGGGGGACTATGGCTACACCTTC. Its translation: CASSARGDYGYTF.

This rearrangement joins TRBV20-1 to TRBJ2-5; D gene uncertain. There are 13 residues in the CDR3. V was trimmed by 4 bases and J by 3 bases, leaving 12 bases between them. The germline CDR1 and CDR2 sequences are DFQATT and SNEGSKA (reference sequence). The CDR3 DNA reads TGCAGTGCTAAAGATGCCCGAAAAGAGACCCAGTACTTC. Its translation is CSAKDARKETQYF.

The J gene is TRBJ2-1, the V gene TRBV5-4; 8 bases align to TRBD2. This CDR3 spans 14 amino acids. Looked up from germline, CDR1 is SGHNT and CDR2 is YYREEE (reference sequence). With V trimmed by 4 bases and J by 9 bases, 9 bases remained unmatched. This CDR3 is CASSLPSGFGEQFF. The CDR3 nucleotides are TGTGCCAGCAGCCTCCCTAGCGGGTTTGGTGAGCAGTTCTTC.

This clonotype was seen only a few times. The chain couples TRBV7-4 to TRBJ2-5, with 7 bases lining up with TRBD1. V gave up 4 bases and J gave up 3 bases; unmatched junction bases: 5. Germline V gene data show CDR1 as SGHVT and CDR2 as SQSDAQ. The CDR3 runs 14 residues. In DNA form, the CDR3 reads TGTGCCAGCAGCTCACCTACAGGGGAAGAGACCCAGTACTTC. This translates into CASSSPTGEETQYF. The full variable domain, rest sourced from reference TRBV7-4 and TRBJ2-5, is GAGVSQSPRYKVAKRGRDVALRCDSISGHVTLYWYRQTLGQGSEVLTYSQSDAQRDKSGRPSGRFSAERPERSVSTLKIQRTEQGDSAVYLCASSSPTGEETQYFGPGTRLLVL.

This clonotype turned up a few times. V is TRBV5-4 and J is TRBJ1-4; possible D gene TRBD1, 6 bases. This CDR3 has 16 residues. CDR1 is SGHNT and CDR2 is YYREEE in the germline V gene (reference sequence). V was cut by 2 bases and J by 7 bases, with 18 bases left in between. Here the CDR3 DNA reads TGTGCCAGCAGCTTTCTCCCAGGGGAAAGAGGTGAAAAACTGTTTTTT. Amino acids: CASSFLPGERGEKLFF.

CDR3 sequence (DNA): TGCGCCAGCAGCCGGACCGGGACTAGGCCCTACAATGAGCAGTTCTTC. This codes for CASSRTGTRPYNEQFF. The chain couples TRBV4-1 to TRBJ2-1, with TRBD2 matching 8 bases. The CDR3 has 16 residues. The V gene end was trimmed by 4 bases and the J gene end by 2 bases; junction bases not matched to a gene: 7. Germline lookup yields CDR1 MGHRA and CDR2 YSYEKL.

J is TRBJ2-4 and V is TRBV6-5, with D unclear. This CDR3 region has 14 residues. CDR1 and CDR2 from the germline V gene are MNHEY and SVGAGI. Trimming removed 6 bases from V and 0 bases from J, with 9 bases in between. CDR3 coding DNA: TGTGCCAGCAGCCGTAGCCCAGCCAAAAACATTCAGTACTTC. Translation gives CASSRSPAKNIQYF.

This clonotype occurred a few times. The chain is built from TRBV7-8 and TRBJ2-1; D is ambiguous. V gave up 2 bases and J gave up 8 bases, with 10 bases separating them. This CDR3 comprises 13 residues. The germline gives CDR1 SGHVS, CDR2 FQNEAQ. CDR3 in amino acids: CASSLIGSDEQFF. For the CDR3, the DNA is TGTGCCAGCAGCTTAATTGGTTCGGATGAGCAGTTCTTC.

This clonotype was counted ten times or more. The chain employs TRBV20-1 and TRBJ2-6, with D maybe TRBD1 (5 bases). Germline V gene sequence: CDR1 DFQATT, CDR2 SNEGSKA (reference sequence). The CDR3 spans 16 residues. V lost 3 bases and J 0 bases, leaving 12 bases between the germline ends. The CDR3, as DNA: TGCAGTGCTAGGGGGCGAACCTCCTCTGGGGCCAACGTCCTGACTTTC. This gives the protein CSARGRTSSGANVLTF.

This clonotype appeared a few times. This chain connects TRBV20-1 to TRBJ2-5; 8 bases match TRBD2. Trimming removed 6 bases from V and 3 bases from J; junction bases left unmatched: 15. CDR1 and CDR2 from the germline V gene are DFQATT and SNEGSKA (reference sequence). The CDR3 loop spans 16 amino acids. The CDR3, as DNA: TGCAGTGCCCATCGGGAGGGGAGTGGGGTGGAAGAGACCCAGTACTTC. Protein product: CSAHREGSGVEETQYF.

The chain combines TRBV19 with TRBJ2-2; a possible D gene is TRBD2 (6 bases). The V gene's germline CDR1 is LNHDA and CDR2 SQIVND (reference sequence). The CDR3 is 14 amino acids. V was shortened by 5 bases and J by 8 bases, with 15 bases between the two germline ends. CDR3 sequence (DNA): TGTGCCAGTAGTTGGGGACGGGAGTCTGGGGAGCTGTTTTTT. Residues: CASSWGRESGELFF.

The V call is TRBV6-5, the J call TRBJ2-7; D is uncertain. This CDR3 contains 11 residues. Per the germline V gene, CDR1 is MNHEY and CDR2 is SVGAGI. Trimming removed 4 bases from V and 7 bases from J, with 8 bases in between. The CDR3 loop reads CASSSLDEQYF. The CDR3 DNA reads as TGTGCCAGCAGTTCCCTAGATGAGCAGTACTTC.

The V and J genes are TRBV12-3 or TRBV12-4 and TRBJ2-2; D ambiguous. CDR3 length: 15 residues. Trimming pared 3 bases from V and 3 bases from J, leaving 11 bases between. The CDR3 DNA is TGTGCCAGCAGTTTTCTCAGCCCAGACACCGGGGAGCTGTTTTTT. Translation gives CASSFLSPDTGELFF.

DNA for the CDR3: TGTGCTAGTGGTTTGCAAACAGGGAGAACCTCCTACGAGCAGTACTTC. It yields the protein CASGLQTGRTSYEQYF. This rearrangement joins TRBV12-5 to TRBJ2-7, with D possibly TRBD1 on 6 matching bases. The V end was cut by 2 bases, the J end by 0 bases, with 14 bases between. Per germline, CDR1 LGHNT and CDR2 FRNRAP. CDR3 length equals 16 residues.

This clonotype was counted ten times or more. The chain links TRBV7-2 to TRBJ1-2; 9 bases match TRBD1. CDR3 length: 15 residues. Germline values: CDR1 SGHTA, CDR2 FQGNSA. Unmatched junction bases numbered 9, after V lost 2 bases and J lost 8 bases. In DNA form, the CDR3 reads TGTGCCAGCAGCTTAAGGACGGGACAGGGAGTCGGCTACACCTTC. This codes for CASSLRTGQGVGYTF. Full variable domain (rest looked up from reference TRBV7-2 and TRBJ1-2): GAGVSQSPSNKVTEKGKDVELRCDPISGHTALYWYRQSLGQGLEFLIYFQGNSAPDKSGLPSDRFSAERTGGSVSTLTIQRTQQEDSAVYLCASSLRTGQGVGYTFGSGTRLTVV.

This clonotype was seen at least ten times. J is TRBJ1-4 and V is TRBV7-9; D call uncertain. The CDR3 runs 16 residues. Trimming removed 5 bases at V and 0 bases at J, with 13 bases between. Germline values: CDR1 SEHNR, CDR2 FQNEAQ (reference sequence). The CDR3 loop is CASSPDVVTTNEKLFF. The CDR3 region has the DNA TGTGCCAGCAGCCCCGATGTAGTTACAACTAATGAAAAACTGTTTTTT. Full variable domain (outside the CDR3, taken from reference TRBV7-9 and TRBJ1-4): DTGVSQNPRHKITKRGQNVTFRCDPISEHNRLYWYRQTLGQGPEFLTYFQNEAQLEKSRLLSDRFSAERPKGSFSTLEIQRTEQGDSAMYLCASSPDVVTTNEKLFFGSGTQLSVL.

CDR3 sequence: CASRTLRNTIYF. In DNA, the CDR3 is TGTGCCAGCAGAACCCTTAGAAACACCATATATTTT. This chain connects TRBV3-1 to TRBJ1-3; unclear D gene. CDR1 LGHDT and CDR2 YNNKEL come from the germline V gene (reference sequence). CDR3 length: 12 amino acids. Trimming took off 6 bases at V and 5 bases at J, with 8 bases between the two ends.

The CDR3 sequence: CASSAAGQGTEKLFF. The DNA of the CDR3 is TGTGCCAGCTCGGCGGCGGGACAGGGGACTGAAAAACTGTTTTTT. This chain joins TRBV18 and TRBJ1-4, with 10 bases fitting TRBD1. The CDR3 is 15 amino acids. CDR1 is KGHSH, CDR2 LQKENI, per germline. Losses at the gene ends were 6 bases for V and 7 bases for J; bases not matched to a gene: 8.

The genes are TRBV2 and TRBJ2-1; TRBD2 aligns across 14 bases. The junction had 7 bases not matched to a gene; V was cut back by 5 bases and J by 10 bases. The CDR3 is 15 amino acids. The germline V gene encodes CDR1 SNHLY and CDR2 FYNNEI. In nucleotides, the CDR3 is TGTGCCAGCAGTTCGACTAGCGGGGGGGCCAGGGAGCAGTTCTTC. The encoded protein is CASSSTSGGAREQFF.

V usage is TRBV7-2 and J usage is TRBJ2-1; no reliable D call. CDR1 and CDR2 from the germline V gene are SGHTA and FQGNSA. The V and J ends lost 1 base and 12 bases respectively, with 13 bases between them. There are 13 residues in the CDR3. CDR3 loop: CASSLDRLVGQFF. The DNA for the CDR3 is TGTGCCAGCAGCTTAGACCGCCTCGTAGGGCAGTTCTTC.

This clonotype has only a few counts. The rearrangement joins TRBV6-1 to TRBJ2-5; D uncertain. CDR1 and CDR2 (germline): MNHNS, SASEGT. CDR3 length equals 14 residues. V lost 3 bases to trimming and J lost 6 bases, with 14 bases between them. The CDR3 is CASSDLGISQTQYF. CDR3 DNA sequence: TGTGCCAGCAGTGACTTGGGGATTAGCCAGACCCAGTACTTC.